This TCR beta chain was sequenced during a study of T cell changes during pregnancy in multiple sclerosis. The table came from immunoSEQ multiplex PCR; TCRdb's copy has only in-frame clones and leaves some out. Of approximately 31,000 clones detected, about 88% appear once; the ten largest clones hold about 5.8%. Germline V gives CDR1 SGHDT, CDR2 YYEEEE. CDR3 length: 16 amino acids. The V gene lost 0 bases and the J gene lost 4 bases, with 16 bases spanning the gap. Sample: CD8+ T cells from peripheral blood mononuclear cells, taken in the second trimester of pregnancy. This chain links TRBV5-6 with TRBJ2-5; the D is unclear. The clonotype comes from a female donor with multiple sclerosis, enrolled in a pregnancy study. The CDR3 region has the DNA TGTGCCAGCAGCTTGGCCGGTACAGTATTAGGAGAGACCCAGTACTTC. Its protein is CASSLAGTVLGETQYF.